This is a list of T cell receptor beta chains from one sample in a study of shared clonotypes between healthy human individuals. Clones were sequenced by immunoSEQ multiplex PCR, and TCRdb holds only the in-frame ones, with some missing. The table records under 600,000 clones, roughly 79% of them present only once. The sequenced sample was PBMCs. These TCRs come from a woman aged 40-49 years in good health. Some clones in this sample may be carry-over from other donors' samples. CDR3s include the opening cysteine and the closing phenylalanine or tryptophan. D genes are given only for firm matches. A clone size is listed for some rows: how often the clone was seen (once, few, many), or a class if it is expanded.

CDR3 length	clone size	V gene	D gene	J gene	CDR3 DNA	CDR3 protein
13	-	TRBV7-2	-	TRBJ1-5	TGTGCCAGCAGCTTAGTGGTGGGTCAGCCCCAGCATTTT	CASSLVVGQPQHF
14	-	TRBV5-4	-	TRBJ2-5	TGTGCCAGCAGCTTGGCCCAGCTCCAAGAGACCCAGTACTTC	CASSLAQLQETQYF
16	-	TRBV18	TRBD2	TRBJ2-3	TGTGCCAGCTCACGACCGACCGGGGGGAACACAGATACGCAGTATTTT	CASSRPTGGNTDTQYF
17	-	TRBV28	TRBD2	TRBJ2-2	TGTGCCAGCATCCCGGGAGGGGGGCAGGGAAGCGTCGGGGAGCTGTTTTTT	CASIPGGGQGSVGELFF
15	-	TRBV10-3	-	TRBJ2-1	TGTGCCATCAGTGAGAAGGGACCCGGTGTCAGTGAGCAGTTCTTC	CAISEKGPGVSEQFF
15	-	TRBV4-3	TRBD2	TRBJ2-7	TGCGCCAGCAGCCAACAGGAGGGACTAGCGGTCGAGCAGTACTTC	CASSQQEGLAVEQYF
14	-	TRBV29-1	TRBD2	TRBJ2-3	TGCAGCGTCGACCTAGCGGGAGGGGGAGATACGCAGTATTTT	CSVDLAGGGDTQYF
14	-	TRBV6-5	-	TRBJ1-5	TGTGCCAGCAGTTATAGGAGGGGCAATCAGCCCCAGCATTTT	CASSYRRGNQPQHF
16	-	TRBV18	-	TRBJ2-1	TGTGCCAGCTCACGGTCAGCGAGGGGCTCCTACAATGAGCAGTTCTTC	CASSRSARGSYNEQFF
14	few	TRBV5-4	-	TRBJ1-5	TGTGCCAGCAGCTTGGGGCCGGGAGAACAGCCCCAGCATTTT	CASSLGPGEQPQHF
16	-	TRBV5-1	TRBD1	TRBJ2-1	TGCGCCAGCAGCTTGGCCACAGGGGACTCCTACAATGAGCAGTTCTTC	CASSLATGDSYNEQFF
12	-	TRBV9	-	TRBJ2-7	TGTGCCAGCAGCGGCCTAGGGGACGAGCAGTACTTC	CASSGLGDEQYF
15	-	TRBV25-1	-	TRBJ1-3	TGTGCCAGCAGTGATCGATTGAACTCTGGAAACACCATATATTTT	CASSDRLNSGNTIYF
11	-	TRBV28	-	TRBJ1-4	TGTGCCACCGGGGGGGGTGAAAAACTGTTTTTT	CATGGGEKLFF
11	-	TRBV9	TRBD1	TRBJ1-2	TGTGCCAGCAGCCTCGACAGGGTCTACACCTTC	CASSLDRVYTF
13	-	TRBV28	-	TRBJ2-2	TGTGCCAGCCTCCAGGGGCGCGCCGGGGAGCTGTTTTTT	CASLQGRAGELFF
13	-	TRBV2	TRBD2	TRBJ2-7	TGTGCCAGCAGTGAGACTAGCTTCGGCGAGCAGTACTTC	CASSETSFGEQYF
14	-	TRBV5-1	-	TRBJ1-5	TGCGCCAGCAGCTTGGGTACGGGGGATCAGCCCCAGCATTTT	CASSLGTGDQPQHF
16	-	TRBV5-1	TRBD2	TRBJ2-1	TGCGCCAGCAGCTTGTGGGGCGGGAGCTCCTACAATGAGCAGTTCTTC	CASSLWGGSSYNEQFF
13	-	TRBV7-9	-	TRBJ2-5	TGTGCCAGCAGCTTTGGAGGGCAAGAGACCCAGTACTTC	CASSFGGQETQYF
16	-	TRBV5-4	TRBD2	TRBJ2-7	TGTGCCAGCAGCTCTCGTGGACTAGCGGGAAACTACGAGCAGTACTTC	CASSSRGLAGNYEQYF
15	-	TRBV6-1	-	TRBJ2-1	TGTGCCAGCAGCCCCGGACAGAGCTCCTACAATGAGCAGTTCTTC	CASSPGQSSYNEQFF
15	-	TRBV5-1	TRBD1	TRBJ2-7	TGCGCCAGCAGCGACGAAAGGGGGCGCGGCTACGAGCAGTACTTC	CASSDERGRGYEQYF
17	few	TRBV5-1	TRBD1	TRBJ1-1	TGCGCCAGCAGCAGCCCAGGGGGCCGGGTAGGAAACACTGAAGCTTTCTTT	CASSSPGGRVGNTEAFF
14	-	TRBV7-8	-	TRBJ1-1	TGTGCCAGCAGCTTAGAGGAGGGTTCCACTGAAGCTTTCTTT	CASSLEEGSTEAFF
15	-	TRBV28	-	TRBJ2-6	TGTGCCAGCAGCCCTCCGGGTTCTGGGGCCAACGTCCTGACTTTC	CASSPPGSGANVLTF